Below, 3 T cell receptor beta chains from the same sample are listed, as sequenced in a study of cytomegalovirus exposure and HLA in healthy donors. 60 Vbeta and 13 Jbeta primers were used in PCR. Assay used: immunoSEQ multiplex PCR; TCRdb lists only in-frame clones, some missing. The sample yields roughly 170,000 clones, about 65% seen once. The specimen sequenced was PBMCs. Receptors were obtained from a girl between 10 and 17 years old in good health and CMV-seronegative.

The chain uses TRBV6-1 and TRBJ1-2, with D perhaps TRBD1 (5 bases). CDR1 is MNHNS and CDR2 is SASEGT in the germline V gene. This CDR3 has 14 amino acids. The V gene lost 5 bases and the J gene lost 8 bases, with 18 bases spanning the gap. The CDR3 protein is CASSSQVEGHGYTF. In DNA form, the CDR3 reads TGTGCCAGCAGTTCCCAGGTAGAAGGACACGGCTACACCTTC.

The chain has TRBV10-2 and TRBJ2-5; no clear D gene. The V gene's germline CDR1 is WSHSY and CDR2 SAAADI. V was shortened by 2 bases and J by 5 bases, with 6 bases between the two germline ends. The length of the CDR3 is 12 residues. Written as DNA, the CDR3 is TGCGCCAGCAGTGAGGTCGGGGAGACCCAGTACTTC. Translated, it gives CASSEVGETQYF.

This chain uses TRBV29-1 with TRBJ1-2, with 9 bases matching TRBD1. CDR1 is SQVTM, CDR2 ANQGSEA, per germline. The J segment lost 4 bases and the V segment lost 0 bases, leaving 6 bases of the junction unmatched. This CDR3 has 15 amino acids. The CDR3 loop is CSVEEGSDRGYGYTF. The CDR3 DNA sequence: TGCAGCGTTGAAGAGGGGTCGGACAGGGGCTATGGCTACACCTTC. Variable domain in full (rest from reference TRBV29-1 and TRBJ1-2): SAVISQKPSRDICQRGTSLTIQCQVDSQVTMMFWYRQQPGQSLTLIATANQGSEATYESGFVIDKFPISRPNLTFSTLTVSNMSPEDSSIYLCSVEEGSDRGYGYTFGSGTRLTVV.